The 4 T cell receptor beta chains below were found in one sample sequenced in a study of cytomegalovirus exposure and HLA in healthy donors. The PCR ran on 60 Vbeta and 13 Jbeta primers. The method was immunoSEQ multiplex PCR; TCRdb's version includes in-frame clones alone and lacks a portion of them. The table shows approximately 40,000 clones, with about 66% occurring only once. The sample was PBMCs. The receptors shown here come from a man aged 45 to 65 in good health and CMV-seropositive.

CDR3 in DNA: TGCGCCAGCAGCTTGGTTACAGGGGCCAATGAGCAGTTCTTC. Protein product: CASSLVTGANEQFF. The rearrangement links TRBV5-1 to TRBJ2-1, with 7 nucleotides matching TRBD1. Germline V gives CDR1 SGHRS, CDR2 YFSETQ. This CDR3 has 14 residues. With 0 bases clipped from V and 6 bases from J, the junction kept 3 bases outside the gene matches.

J is TRBJ1-2 and V is TRBV7-2; D possibly corresponds to TRBD1 (5 bases). V lost 5 bases and J lost 5, with 21 bases in between. The CDR3 has 16 residues. Germline CDR1 is SGHTA and CDR2 is FQGNSA. CDR3 sequence reads: CASSALTGGKWYGYTF. The DNA for the CDR3 is TGTGCCAGCAGCGCTCTCACGGGGGGTAAATGGTATGGCTACACCTTC.

In this sample, this clone turned up a few times. The chain links TRBV9 to TRBJ2-1, with 7 bases lining up with TRBD1. CDR3 length equals 15 residues. Per the germline V gene, CDR1 is SGDLS and CDR2 is YYNGEE. J was trimmed by 8 bases and V by 0 bases; bases with no gene match: 8. DNA for the CDR3: TGTGCCAGCAGCGTAGAGGCCAGGGGGTACGATGAGCAGTTCTTC. It specifies CASSVEARGYDEQFF.

V and J are TRBV18 and TRBJ1-1, with D possibly TRBD1 on 5 matching bases. Germline CDR1 KGHSH, CDR2 LQKENI. The CDR3 length is 14 residues. The ends were cut back, 3 bases at V and 1 base at J, with 9 bases in the middle. CDR3 sequence reads: CASSPLTENTEAFF. DNA for the CDR3: TGTGCCAGCTCACCGTTGACAGAGAACACTGAAGCTTTCTTT.